Presented here are 18 T cell receptor beta chains from one specimen sequenced in a study of T cell responses to AZD1222 COVID-19 vaccine. TCRdb's table, derived via immunoSEQ multiplex PCR, lists solely in-frame clones and lacks some. The sample holds about 68,000 clones, more than 70% seen once. The material sequenced was peripheral blood, taken on day 0 of AZD1222 vaccination. The receptors here all came from an adult in good health.

V and J are TRBV3-1 (or the pseudogene TRBV3-2) and TRBJ2-7; the match to TRBD2 covers 11 bases. The CDR3 runs 14 residues. The germline V gene encodes CDR1 LGHDT and CDR2 YNNKEL (reference sequence). V dropped 4 bases and J dropped 2; count of bases not matched to a gene: 1. The CDR3 bases are TGTGCCAGCAGCCCTAGCGGGGGGACCTACGAGCAGTACTTC. Its protein is CASSPSGGTYEQYF.

This clone appeared a single time. The gene calls are TRBV6-1 and TRBJ1-6, with TRBD1 matching over 7 bases. CDR3 size: 17 residues. CDR1 MNHNS and CDR2 SASEGT come from the germline V gene. V lost 0 bases and J lost 7; bases outside the gene matches: 9. CDR3 loop: CASSEALGDRGNSPLHF. In DNA form, the CDR3 reads TGTGCCAGCAGTGAAGCGTTGGGGGACAGAGGCAATTCACCCCTCCACTTT.

V gene TRBV30 combines with J gene TRBJ2-7, with D unresolved. This CDR3 is built from 15 residues. Germline V gene sequence: CDR1 GTSNPN, CDR2 SVGIG (reference sequence). Trimming shortened V by 2 bases and J by 5 bases, and 19 bases separated the two germline ends. CDR3 loop: CAWSSGSIPSDEQYF. DNA for the CDR3: TGTGCCTGGAGTTCAGGAAGCATACCGTCTGACGAGCAGTACTTC.

This chain joins TRBV5-1 and TRBJ2-1; TRBD1 matches at 8 bases. The CDR3 spans 13 residues. After removal of 3 bases from V and 9 bases from J, the junction contained 5 bases not matched to a gene. Germline-derived CDR1 and CDR2 are SGHRS and YFSETQ. The CDR3 DNA follows: TGCGCCAGCAGCTCTCAGGGGGCGTTTGAGCAGTTCTTC. Protein: CASSSQGAFEQFF.

This chain connects TRBV12-3 or TRBV12-4 to TRBJ2-3, with D possibly being TRBD2 (7 bases). With 5 bases removed from V and 4 bases from J, the gap between germline ends came to 10 bases. The length of the CDR3 is 13 residues. As DNA, the CDR3 is TGTGCCAGCAGTGGGGGGGGCGCAGATACGCAGTATTTT. Translation: CASSGGGADTQYF.

This chain connects TRBV11-3 to TRBJ2-3; TRBD2 aligns across 16 bases. The CDR3 loop spans 18 amino acids. The V and J ends lost 4 bases and 7 bases, in that order; junction bases with no gene match: 11. In germline, CDR1 is SGHNT, CDR2 YENEEA. The DNA for the CDR3 is TGTGCCAGCAGCTCGGGACTAGCGGGGGGGCCGGGTGGAAATACGCAGTATTTT. Protein product: CASSSGLAGGPGGNTQYF.

In nucleotides, the CDR3 is TGCGCCAGCAGCTCACAGACAGGTGATCCTGGAAACACCATATATTTT. Amino acid sequence: CASSSQTGDPGNTIYF. The chain links TRBV5-1 to TRBJ1-3; possibly TRBD1 for D (6 bases). Deletions cut 3 bases from V and 2 bases from J, with 15 bases between. The CDR3 runs 16 residues. Germline values: CDR1 SGHRS, CDR2 YFSETQ.

The V call is TRBV28, the J call TRBJ1-3; a weak D match, TRBD1 (5 bases). CDR1 and CDR2 from the germline V gene are MDHEN and SYDVKM. V gave up 7 bases and J gave up 1 base, with 14 bases separating them. The CDR3 is 15 residues long. For the CDR3, the DNA is TGTGCCAGCACTGACGGGGGGTCGTCTGGAAACACCATATATTTT. Translating it yields CASTDGGSSGNTIYF. The whole variable domain, filled in from reference TRBV28 and TRBJ1-3, reads DVKVTQSSRYLVKRTGEKVFLECVQDMDHENMFWYRQDPGLGLRLIYFSYDVKMKEKGDIPEGYSVSREKKERFSLILESASTNQTSMYLCASTDGGSSGNTIYFGEGSWLTVV.

The rearrangement uses TRBV28 and TRBJ1-1; weak D call: TRBD1 (6 bases). This CDR3 is built from 15 residues. Looked up from germline, CDR1 is MDHEN and CDR2 is SYDVKM. The ends were cut back, 5 bases at V and 3 bases at J, with 16 bases in the middle. In DNA, the CDR3 is TGTGCCAGCAGTCAAAGACAGGTGGCTTACACTGAAGCTTTCTTT. Residues: CASSQRQVAYTEAFF.

The chain has TRBV2 and TRBJ2-7, with D tentatively TRBD2 (6 bases). V was trimmed by 8 bases and J by 5 bases, leaving 16 bases between them. This CDR3 has 13 residues. The germline V gene has CDR1 SNHLY and CDR2 FYNNEI. CDR3 sequence (DNA): TGTGCCAGCTTTCCCACGTGGGGGGACGAGCAGTACTTC. Translating gives CASFPTWGDEQYF.

The genes are TRBV2 and TRBJ2-2, with D unclear. The CDR3 extends over 15 amino acids. Germline CDR1 reads SNHLY; CDR2 reads FYNNEI. Trimming cost V 3 bases and J 3 bases, with 11 bases left between them. The CDR3 reads CASSERPIYTGELFF. CDR3 DNA: TGTGCCAGCAGTGAGAGACCCATCTACACCGGGGAGCTGTTTTTT. Combining the CDR3 with reference TRBV2 and TRBJ2-2 gives the whole variable domain EPEVTQTPSHQVTQMGQEVILRCVPISNHLYFYWYRQILGQKVEFLVSFYNNEISEKSEIFDDQFSVERPDGSNFTLKIRSTKLEDSAMYFCASSERPIYTGELFFGEGSRLTVL.

The V gene is TRBV19, the J gene TRBJ2-1; tentative D call: TRBD1 (8 bases). V lost 10 bases, J lost 4 bases, and 20 bases lay in between. Germline CDR1 is LNHDA and CDR2 is SQIVND (reference sequence). The CDR3 spans 15 residues. DNA of the CDR3: TGTGCCACTAGCGGACAGGGTTCGGTGTACAATGAGCAGTTCTTC. It yields the protein CATSGQGSVYNEQFF.

The chain has TRBV5-1 and TRBJ2-5; no definite D call. The length of the CDR3 is 11 residues. V dropped 4 bases and J dropped 3 bases, with 4 bases sitting between them. From germline, CDR1 is SGHRS and CDR2 YFSETQ. The CDR3 is CASSIEETQYF. The CDR3 coding sequence is TGCGCCAGCAGCATAGAAGAGACCCAGTACTTC.

The chain links TRBV7-2 to TRBJ2-7; D is possibly TRBD1 (5 bases). The germline V gene encodes CDR1 SGHTA and CDR2 FQGNSA. The CDR3 sequence is 13 residues long. Trimming took 2 bases from V and 5 from J, leaving 10 bases between them. DNA for the CDR3: TGTGCCAGCAGCTTAACAGGATGGGACGAGCAGTACTTC. It codes for CASSLTGWDEQYF.

V and J are TRBV3-1 (or the pseudogene TRBV3-2) and TRBJ2-3; TRBD2 agrees at 10 bases. CDR3 length: 19 amino acids. V was clipped by 0 bases and J by 3 bases; unmatched bases: 12. CDR1 is LGHDT, CDR2 YNNKEL, per germline (reference sequence). The CDR3: CASSQDVLAGAPGTDTQYF. DNA of the CDR3: TGTGCCAGCAGCCAAGACGTTCTAGCGGGGGCCCCTGGGACAGATACGCAGTATTTT.

V is TRBV29-1 and J is TRBJ1-1; D may be TRBD1 (5 bases). Germline CDR1 SQVTM, CDR2 ANQGSEA. Trimming left V 7 bases short and J 3 bases short, with 12 bases between. CDR3 size: 12 residues. This chain's CDR3 is CSGSEGYTEAFF. CDR3 nucleotide sequence: TGCAGCGGCTCTGAGGGGTACACTGAAGCTTTCTTT.

This chain links TRBV30 with TRBJ2-7; 7 positions agree with TRBD1. The CDR3 is 14 amino acids. J was trimmed by 5 bases and V by 3 bases; bases with no gene match: 10. Germline CDR1 GTSNPN, CDR2 SVGIG (reference sequence). The CDR3, as DNA: TGTGCCTGGAGACAGGGCAGGGGGTCGCACGAGCAGTACTTC. Protein sequence: CAWRQGRGSHEQYF.

The chain links TRBV5-1 to TRBJ1-4, with D unresolved. The CDR3 consists of 14 residues. Germline V gene data show CDR1 as SGHRS and CDR2 as YFSETQ. Trimming left V 0 bases short and J 4 bases short, with 7 bases between. The CDR3 protein is CASSLEQFNEKLFF. For the CDR3, the DNA is TGCGCCAGCAGCTTGGAACAGTTTAATGAAAAACTGTTTTTT.